These 16 T cell receptor beta chains originate from one sample sequenced in a study of T cell repertoires in cytomegalovirus infection. No antigen is known for these receptors. TCRdb analysed the reads with MiXCR anew, one entry per CDR3 protein. The sample has roughly 920,000 distinct CDR3 sequences, about a third seen once; the top ten hold about 14%. The material was cultured CD8+ T cells from PBMCs, obtained from culture after CMV antigen stimulation. Every receptor here comes from a human donor in good health (CMV status not recorded). Some clones in this sample may be carry-over from other donors' samples.

The chain is built from TRBV10-3 and TRBJ1-2; TRBD1 aligns across 7 bases. Germline CDR1 and CDR2: ENHRY and SYGVKD. V shed 7 bases and J 8 bases; nucleotides not matched to a gene: 7. The CDR3 covers 12 residues. The CDR3, as DNA: TGTGCCATCATGACAGGGTCTCGCGGCTACACCTTC. As protein: CAIMTGSRGYTF.

This clonotype was observed a few times. The V and J genes are TRBV7-9 and TRBJ1-1; D is undetermined. The germline CDR1 and CDR2 sequences are SEHNR and FQNEAQ (reference sequence). The CDR3 has 11 residues. V lost 6 bases and J lost 7, with 9 bases in between. CDR3 sequence: CASRSTVEAFF. CDR3 DNA sequence: TGTGCCAGCAGATCCACGGTTGAAGCTTTCTTT.

This clonotype was seen more than once but under ten times. The V and J genes are TRBV5-4 and TRBJ2-2; 7 bases line up with TRBD1. The V and J ends lost 3 bases and 4 bases, in that order; junction bases with no gene match: 6. The CDR3 consists of 15 residues. Germline V CDR1 and CDR2: SGHNT, YYREEE (reference sequence). The CDR3, as DNA: TGTGCCAGCAGCTCGACAGGGTCGGGCACCGGGGAGCTGTTTTTT. It is translated as CASSSTGSGTGELFF.

This clonotype was observed a handful of times. The chain joins TRBV12-3 or TRBV12-4 to TRBJ1-2; D may be TRBD1 (6 bases). This CDR3 is 13 amino acids long. Trimming shortened V by 4 bases and J by 6 bases, and 12 bases separated the two germline ends. The chain's CDR3 is CASSSTGTNGYTF. The DNA for the CDR3 is TGTGCCAGCAGTTCGACGGGGACAAATGGCTACACCTTC.

This clonotype was observed a few times. The chain uses TRBV6-1 and TRBJ2-3, with 8 bases that match TRBD2. The CDR3 spans 16 residues. Trimming took 2 bases from V and 1 from J; bases not matched to a gene: 5. The germline V gene encodes CDR1 MNHNS and CDR2 SASEGT. CDR3 in amino acids: CASSELAGSGTDTQYF. The CDR3 DNA reads as TGTGCCAGCAGTGAATTAGCGGGATCCGGCACAGATACGCAGTATTTT.

As for this clonotype: Germline and junction disagree at one end, which may indicate a read error. This chain links TRBV4-2 with TRBJ2-1, with TRBD2 as a possible D gene (6 bases). This CDR3 is built from 17 residues. In germline, CDR1 is LGHNA, CDR2 YNFKEQ. The chain's CDR3 is CANSQDTASAGLNEQFF. DNA of the CDR3: TGTGCCAACAGCCAAGATACGGCTAGCGCGGGGTTGAATGAGCAGTTCTTC.

The chain recombines TRBV20-1 with TRBJ1-6; D is perhaps TRBD1 (6 bases). The germline V gene has CDR1 DFQATT and CDR2 SNEGSKA (reference sequence). Deletions cut 6 bases from V and 6 bases from J, with 15 bases between. This CDR3 is built from 14 residues. The CDR3 region has the DNA TGCAGTGCAAAGACAGGATTGGGTAATTCACCCCTCCACTTT. Translation gives CSAKTGLGNSPLHF.

The V and J genes are TRBV4-1 and TRBJ2-7; 8 bases align to TRBD1. The CDR3 spans 18 residues. The J segment lost 3 bases and the V segment lost 0 bases, leaving 13 bases of the junction unmatched. Germline assignment: CDR1 MGHRA and CDR2 YSYEKL. For the CDR3, the DNA is TGCGCCAGCAGCCAAGATGGGTCCCAGGGGACAGGCCTCTACGAGCAGTACTTC. It translates to CASSQDGSQGTGLYEQYF.

Regarding this clonotype: A junction end diverges from the germline sequence, so it may reflect a read error. The chain combines TRBV2 with TRBJ2-1, with TRBD2 matching 8 bases. The length of the CDR3 is 15 residues. The germline CDR1 and CDR2 sequences are SNHLY and FYNNEI. CDR3 loop: CASGEGGGLYNEQFF. The CDR3 DNA sequence: TGTGCCAGCGGTGAGGGCGGGGGGCTCTACAATGAGCAGTTCTTC.

The chain couples TRBV6-2 or TRBV6-3 to TRBJ2-7; D may match TRBD1 or TRBD2 (5 bases each). CDR1 MNHEY and CDR2 SVGEGT come from the germline V gene. V was pared by 2 bases and J by 9 bases, with 11 bases between. The CDR3 is 12 residues long. The CDR3 loop reads CASSYEGNGQYV. CDR3 bases: TGTGCCAGCAGTTACGAGGGGAACGGGCAGTACGTC.

The V and J genes are TRBV19 and TRBJ1-1; D gene ambiguous. This CDR3 contains 14 residues. V lost 6 bases and J 3 bases, leaving 14 bases between the germline ends. Per the germline V gene, CDR1 is LNHDA and CDR2 is SQIVND (reference sequence). CDR3 nucleotides: TGTGCCAGTAGGGGCGCCAAATGGGACACTGAAGCTTTCTTT. It specifies CASRGAKWDTEAFF. Looking up the rest from reference TRBV19 and TRBJ1-1 gives the full variable domain: DGGITQSPKYLFRKEGQNVTLSCEQNLNHDAMYWYRQDPGQGLRLIYYSQIVNDFQKGDIAEGYSVSREKKESFPLTVTSAQKNPTAFYLCASRGAKWDTEAFFGQGTRLTVV.

The chain employs TRBV7-2 and TRBJ1-2, with 8 positions matching TRBD1. This CDR3 has 14 residues. Germline CDR1 reads SGHTA; CDR2 reads FQGNSA. Unmatched junction bases numbered 9, after V lost 7 bases and J lost 5 bases. The CDR3 nucleotides are TGTGCCAGCAACATGGACAGGGCCCAGTATGGCTACACCTTC. This encodes CASNMDRAQYGYTF. The full variable domain, its missing parts supplied by reference TRBV7-2 and TRBJ1-2, is GAGVSQSPSNKVTEKGKDVELRCDPISGHTALYWYRQSLGQGLEFLIYFQGNSAPDKSGLPSDRFSAERTGGSVSTLTIQRTQQEDSAVYLCASNMDRAQYGYTFGSGTRLTVV.

This clonotype was picked up many times. The V call is TRBV7-8, the J call TRBJ2-6; 7 bases are shared with TRBD1. Germline CDR1 and CDR2: SGHVS and FQNEAQ. The CDR3 extends over 18 amino acids. The junction had 6 bases not matched to a gene; V was cut back by 1 base and J by 0 bases. The CDR3 here is CASSLEGAPFSGANVLTF. In DNA form, the CDR3 reads TGTGCCAGCAGCTTAGAGGGGGCCCCTTTCTCTGGGGCCAACGTCCTGACTTTC.

The V and J genes are TRBV7-2 and TRBJ2-2, with TRBD1 identical over 12 bases. The germline CDR1 and CDR2 sequences are SGHTA and FQGNSA. V lost 5 bases and J lost 5; bases outside the gene matches: 6. The CDR3 has 16 amino acids. The CDR3 DNA sequence: TGTGCCAGCAGCCCGGGACAGGGGGCGTGGACCGGGGAGCTGTTTTTT. Its protein is CASSPGQGAWTGELFF. Using reference TRBV7-2 and TRBJ2-2 for the parts outside the CDR3, the full variable domain is GAGVSQSPSNKVTEKGKDVELRCDPISGHTALYWYRQSLGQGLEFLIYFQGNSAPDKSGLPSDRFSAERTGGSVSTLTIQRTQQEDSAVYLCASSPGQGAWTGELFFGEGSRLTVL.

Many counts were recorded for this clonotype. The chain uses TRBV7-8 and TRBJ1-1; D is perhaps TRBD1 (5 bases). V lost 3 bases, J lost 0 bases, and 11 bases lay in between. In germline, CDR1 is SGHVS, CDR2 FQNEAQ. The length of the CDR3 is 15 residues. CDR3: CASSLRADMNTEAFF. The CDR3 nucleotides are TGTGCCAGCAGCTTGAGGGCGGACATGAACACTGAAGCTTTCTTT.

This clonotype was seen only a few times. The genes are TRBV6-1 and TRBJ2-5; D might be TRBD2 (6 bases). Germline CDR1 and CDR2: MNHNS and SASEGT. V gave up 5 bases and J gave up 3 bases, with 13 bases separating them. The CDR3 consists of 14 residues. Here the CDR3 reads CASSTPRGKETQYF. The CDR3 region has the DNA TGTGCCAGCAGTACCCCTCGGGGGAAAGAGACCCAGTACTTC.